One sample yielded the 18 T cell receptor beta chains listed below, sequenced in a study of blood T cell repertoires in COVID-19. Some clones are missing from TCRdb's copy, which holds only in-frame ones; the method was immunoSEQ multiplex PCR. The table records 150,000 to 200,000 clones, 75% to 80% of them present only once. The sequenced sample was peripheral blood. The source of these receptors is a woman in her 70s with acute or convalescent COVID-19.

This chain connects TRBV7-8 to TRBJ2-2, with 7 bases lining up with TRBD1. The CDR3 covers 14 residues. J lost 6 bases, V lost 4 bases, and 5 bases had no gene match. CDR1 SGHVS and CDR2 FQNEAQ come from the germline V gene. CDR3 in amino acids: CASSSNRGAGELFF. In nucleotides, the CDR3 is TGTGCCAGCAGCTCCAACAGGGGCGCCGGGGAGCTGTTTTTT.

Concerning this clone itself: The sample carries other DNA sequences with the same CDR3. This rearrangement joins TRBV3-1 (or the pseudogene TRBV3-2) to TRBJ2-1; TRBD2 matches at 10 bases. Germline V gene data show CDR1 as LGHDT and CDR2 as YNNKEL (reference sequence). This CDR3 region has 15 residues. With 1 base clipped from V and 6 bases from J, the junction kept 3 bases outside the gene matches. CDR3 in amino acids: CASSQGSSGGNEQFF. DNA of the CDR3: TGTGCCAGCAGCCAAGGGTCTAGCGGGGGCAATGAGCAGTTCTTC.

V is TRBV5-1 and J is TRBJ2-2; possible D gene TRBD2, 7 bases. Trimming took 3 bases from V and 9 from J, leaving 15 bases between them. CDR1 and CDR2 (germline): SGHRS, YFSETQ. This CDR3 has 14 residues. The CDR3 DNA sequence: TGCGCCAGCAGCTCGGATCGGGGGGCCCGGGAGCTGTTTTTT. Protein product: CASSSDRGARELFF.

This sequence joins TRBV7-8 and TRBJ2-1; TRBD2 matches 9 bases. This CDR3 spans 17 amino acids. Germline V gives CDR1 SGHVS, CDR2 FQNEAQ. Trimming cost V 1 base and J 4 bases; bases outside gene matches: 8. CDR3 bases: TGTGCCAGCAGCTTAGAGCCCCCTAGCGGGGATTACAATGAGCAGTTCTTC. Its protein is CASSLEPPSGDYNEQFF.

CDR3 residues: CTSIALAGAGNEQFF. CDR3 DNA: TGCACCAGCATAGCATTGGCGGGAGCCGGGAATGAGCAGTTCTTC. J is TRBJ2-1 and V is TRBV1; the D call of TRBD2 is as the table states it, not checked on the DNA. TRBV1 counts as a pseudogene. CDR3 size: 15 residues.

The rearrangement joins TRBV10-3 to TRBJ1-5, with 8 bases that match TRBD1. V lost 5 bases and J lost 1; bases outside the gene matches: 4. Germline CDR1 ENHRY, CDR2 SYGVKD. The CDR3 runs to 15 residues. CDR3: CAISQDRGSNQPQHF. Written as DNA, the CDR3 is TGTGCCATCAGTCAAGACAGGGGAAGCAATCAGCCCCAGCATTTT.

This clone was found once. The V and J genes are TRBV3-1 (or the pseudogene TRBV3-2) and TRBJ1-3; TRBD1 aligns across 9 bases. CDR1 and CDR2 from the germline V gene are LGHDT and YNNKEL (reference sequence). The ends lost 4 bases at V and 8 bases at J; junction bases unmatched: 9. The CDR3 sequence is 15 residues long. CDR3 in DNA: TGTGCCAGCAGCCCACGGGACAGGGACGGGGACACCATATATTTT. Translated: CASSPRDRDGDTIYF.

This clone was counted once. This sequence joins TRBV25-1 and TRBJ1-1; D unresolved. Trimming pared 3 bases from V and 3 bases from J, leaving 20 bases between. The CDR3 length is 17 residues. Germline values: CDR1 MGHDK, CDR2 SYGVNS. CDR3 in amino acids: CASSESGYSFGDTEAFF. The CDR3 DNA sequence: TGTGCCAGCAGTGAGTCCGGGTATAGTTTTGGCGACACTGAAGCTTTCTTT.

In nucleotides, the CDR3 is TGTGCCAGCAGCAGTGACAGGGCTGGGTGGAATGAAAAACTGTTTTTT. Protein sequence: CASSSDRAGWNEKLFF. The chain combines TRBV5-4 with TRBJ1-4, with 7 bases that match TRBD1. V lost 4 bases to trimming and J lost 5 bases; unmatched junction nucleotides: 11. This CDR3 spans 16 amino acids. Per germline, CDR1 SGHNT and CDR2 YYREEE (reference sequence).

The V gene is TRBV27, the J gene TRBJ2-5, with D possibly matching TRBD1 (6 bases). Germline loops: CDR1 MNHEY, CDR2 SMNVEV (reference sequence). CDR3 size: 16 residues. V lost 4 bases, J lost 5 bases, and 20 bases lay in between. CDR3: CASSSDLKQGPETQYF. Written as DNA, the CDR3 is TGTGCCAGCAGTTCAGATTTAAAACAGGGTCCGGAGACCCAGTACTTC.

DNA of the CDR3: TGTGCCAGCAGTCGTAATGGACTAGCGGGAGGGGGGGAGCAGTTCTTC. This sequence encodes CASSRNGLAGGGEQFF. This sequence joins TRBV2 and TRBJ2-1; 15 nucleotides match TRBD2. CDR1 and CDR2 (germline): SNHLY, FYNNEI. V shed 5 bases and J 10 bases; nucleotides not matched to a gene: 9. This CDR3 region has 16 residues.

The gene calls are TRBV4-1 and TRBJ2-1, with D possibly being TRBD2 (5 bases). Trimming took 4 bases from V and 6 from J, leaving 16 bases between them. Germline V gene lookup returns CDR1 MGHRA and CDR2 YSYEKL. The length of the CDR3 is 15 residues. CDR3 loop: CASSLSAGRSNEQFF. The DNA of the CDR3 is TGCGCCAGCAGCCTATCCGCGGGCCGATCCAATGAGCAGTTCTTC.

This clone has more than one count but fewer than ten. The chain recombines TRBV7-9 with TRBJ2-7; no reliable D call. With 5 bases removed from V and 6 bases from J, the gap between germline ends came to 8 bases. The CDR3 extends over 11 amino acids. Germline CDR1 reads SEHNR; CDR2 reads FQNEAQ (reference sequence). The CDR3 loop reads CASSLEAEQYF. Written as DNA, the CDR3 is TGTGCCAGCAGCCTCGAGGCCGAGCAGTACTTC.

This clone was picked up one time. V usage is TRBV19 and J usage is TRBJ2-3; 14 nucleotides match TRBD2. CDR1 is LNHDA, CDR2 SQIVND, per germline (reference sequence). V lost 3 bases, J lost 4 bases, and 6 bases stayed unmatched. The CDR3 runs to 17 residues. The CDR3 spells CASSIQGTSGSSDTQYF. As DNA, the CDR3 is TGTGCCAGTAGTATCCAAGGGACTAGCGGGAGCTCAGATACGCAGTATTTT.

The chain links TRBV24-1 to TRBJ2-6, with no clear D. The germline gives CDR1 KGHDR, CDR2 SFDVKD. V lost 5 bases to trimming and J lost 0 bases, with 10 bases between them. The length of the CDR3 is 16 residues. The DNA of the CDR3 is TGTGCCACCAGTGGAACTTCGAGCTCTGGGGCCAACGTCCTGACTTTC. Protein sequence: CATSGTSSSGANVLTF.

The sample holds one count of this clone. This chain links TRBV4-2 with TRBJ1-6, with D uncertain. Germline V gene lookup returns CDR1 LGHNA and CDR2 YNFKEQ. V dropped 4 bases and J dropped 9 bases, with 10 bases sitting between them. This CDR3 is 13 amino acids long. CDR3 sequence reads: CASSPRVGSPLHF. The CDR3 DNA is TGTGCCAGCAGCCCACGGGTCGGTTCACCCCTCCACTTT.

CDR3 region: CASSQQGLQEKLFF. CDR3 DNA: TGCGCCAGCAGCCAACAGGGGCTTCAGGAGAAACTGTTTTTT. The chain uses TRBV5-1 and TRBJ1-4; TRBD1 matches at 7 bases. The germline V gene encodes CDR1 SGHRS and CDR2 YFSETQ. Trimming took 4 bases from V and 11 from J; bases not matched to a gene: 11. There are 14 residues in the CDR3.

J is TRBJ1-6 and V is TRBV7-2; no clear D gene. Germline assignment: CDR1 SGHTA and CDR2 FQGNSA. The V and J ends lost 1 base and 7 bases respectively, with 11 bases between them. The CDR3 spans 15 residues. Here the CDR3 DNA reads TGTGCCAGCAGCTTAGACTCACAGAAGAATTCACCCCTCCACTTT. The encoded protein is CASSLDSQKNSPLHF.